These T cell receptor beta chains were read from a single sample in a study of blood T cell repertoires in COVID-19. Libraries were prepared by immunoSEQ multiplex PCR; TCRdb keeps only in-frame clonotypes and omits some of them. This table holds approximately 170,000 clones, approximately 80% found once. Sequenced sample: PBMCs or T cells enriched from blood (not recorded which). The receptors originated from a middle-aged man who had recovered from COVID-19. CDR3s leave out the opening cysteine and the closing phenylalanine or tryptophan.

TRBV5-1,ASSLGTGRNYGYT
TRBV19,ASNPRGGNEKLF
TRBV7-9,ASSSSTEAF
TRBV2,ASSDRAYEQY
TRBV6-5,ASEHSGEQY
TRBV19,ATNPGQRSNEQF
TRBV10-3,AISVVGTGETQY
TRBV4-1,ASSQEGTGKETQY
TRBV5-1,ASSLDPYSPLH
TRBV7-2,ARTGVFYANEQF
TRBV2,ASSDPRTGINEQY
TRBV27,ASSSGQGYSSYNEQF
TRBV4-1,ASSQERSGGYYGYT
TRBV7-6,ASSTGVSGNTIY
TRBV5-1,ASRGGESSYNEQF
TRBV6-5,ASSHTGTANTEAF
TRBV2,ASRPTGDDNSPLH
TRBV10-2,ASNRQGAGAMNTEAF
TRBV5-1,ASTPGGERYGYT
TRBV27,ASSLQRGFSTGELF
TRBV18,ASSREQGSQPQH
TRBV16,ASSPQQSSYNEQF
TRBV12-5,ASGFAPTDRVESDTQY
TRBV7-2,ASSSATGGSTEAF
TRBV11-2,ASSEQGYNSPLH
TRBV5-4,ASSIDTATEMNTEAF
TRBV25-1,ASSEYISGELF
TRBV2,ASSPTSGGYKETQY
TRBV21-1,ASSAGWGGRLRNSPLH
TRBV20-1,SARTTYEQY
TRBV7-3,ASSLTLGRTSGGAVYEQY
TRBV5-1,ASSRYDRDGANVLT
TRBV12-3/TRBV12-4,ASSLFRGTEAF
TRBV30,AWSVWGGDTQY
TRBV9,ASSVARSTSTDTQY
TRBV5-6,ASRLARTTEAF
TRBV30,AWNQFSNQPQH
TRBV7-9,ASTTEGLTDTQY
TRBV3-1/TRBV3-2,ASSQVDRRKLF
TRBV7-2,ASTPSGVITRGKLF
TRBV28,ASRGGGTGAGNTIY
TRBV3-1/TRBV3-2,ASSPEVGRSKY
TRBV7-9,ASTPALGNTIY
TRBV7-9,ASSLIGGNTEAF
TRBV6-5,ASSDRGNQPQH
TRBV27,ASRNSFGQPQH